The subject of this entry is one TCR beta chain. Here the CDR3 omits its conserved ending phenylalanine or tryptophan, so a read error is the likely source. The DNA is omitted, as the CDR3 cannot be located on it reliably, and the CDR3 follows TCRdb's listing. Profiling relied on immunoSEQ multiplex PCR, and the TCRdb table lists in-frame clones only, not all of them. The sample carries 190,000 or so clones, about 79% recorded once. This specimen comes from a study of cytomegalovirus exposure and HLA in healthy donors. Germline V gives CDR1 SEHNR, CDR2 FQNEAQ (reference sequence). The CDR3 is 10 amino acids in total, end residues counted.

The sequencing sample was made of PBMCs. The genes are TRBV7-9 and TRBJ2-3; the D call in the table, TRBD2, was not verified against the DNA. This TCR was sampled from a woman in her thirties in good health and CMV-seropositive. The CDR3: CASSLVGTSL.